What follows are 27 T cell receptor beta chains derived from one specimen sequenced in a study of cytomegalovirus exposure and HLA in healthy donors. In the PCR, 60 Vbeta and 13 Jbeta primers were used. Here immunoSEQ multiplex PCR was the method, and the copy in TCRdb shows in-frame clones only, minus some. The sample includes about 190,000 clones, just under 80% of them seen just once. Sequenced: PBMCs. The receptors come from a woman under 40 in good health and CMV-seropositive.

V gene TRBV19 combines with J gene TRBJ2-7, with TRBD2 matching 8 bases. The CDR3 runs 14 residues. The J segment lost 5 bases and the V segment lost 1 base, leaving 4 bases of the junction unmatched. Germline V gene sequence: CDR1 LNHDA, CDR2 SQIVND (reference sequence). CDR3 nucleotides: TGTGCCAGTAGTATAGCAGCGGGAGTCCACGAGCAGTACTTC. Translated, it gives CASSIAAGVHEQYF.

J is TRBJ2-5 and V is TRBV2; maybe TRBD1 (5 bases). This CDR3 spans 12 amino acids. Germline V lookup: CDR1 SNHLY, CDR2 FYNNEI. V lost 8 bases, J lost 2 bases, and 9 bases lay in between. The CDR3 coding sequence is TGTGCCAGCTGGGGCGGACAAGAGACCCAGTACTTC. It encodes CASWGGQETQYF.

The CDR3 DNA reads as TGTGCCAGCAGCCCGGGAGGTATCCAAGAGACCCAGTACTTC. Amino acids: CASSPGGIQETQYF. The chain uses TRBV28 and TRBJ2-5; 7 nucleotides line up with TRBD2. The CDR3 is 14 amino acids. V shed 6 bases and J 1 base; nucleotides not matched to a gene: 5. Germline loops: CDR1 MDHEN, CDR2 SYDVKM.

V usage is TRBV28 and J usage is TRBJ1-1, with D unclear. Trimming pared 3 bases from V and 4 bases from J, leaving 9 bases between. Germline V gene lookup returns CDR1 MDHEN and CDR2 SYDVKM. CDR3 length: 13 residues. The CDR3 sequence: CASSLKQSTEAFF. The CDR3, as DNA: TGTGCCAGCAGTTTGAAGCAATCCACTGAAGCTTTCTTT.

The gene calls are TRBV4-3 and TRBJ2-3, with 8 nucleotides matching TRBD2. Per the germline V gene, CDR1 is LGHNA and CDR2 is YSLEER. The CDR3 consists of 16 residues. Trimming took 0 bases from V and 4 from J; bases not matched to a gene: 6. The CDR3, as DNA: TGCGCCAGCAGCCAAGATGGTAGCGGGGTACCAGATACGCAGTATTTT. Translating gives CASSQDGSGVPDTQYF.

V usage is TRBV4-3 and J usage is TRBJ2-3, with 13 nucleotides matching TRBD2. V was clipped by 1 base and J by 3 bases; unmatched bases: 1. The germline gives CDR1 LGHNA, CDR2 YSLEER. This CDR3 is 16 amino acids long. The CDR3 DNA follows: TGCGCCAGCAGCCAAGCGACTAGCGGGGGGACAGATACGCAGTATTTT. Residues: CASSQATSGGTDTQYF.

This chain uses TRBV10-3 with TRBJ2-1, with TRBD1 as a possible D gene (5 bases). The ends were cut back, 10 bases at V and 7 bases at J, with 29 bases in the middle. The CDR3 is made up of 17 amino acids. CDR1 and CDR2 (germline): ENHRY, SYGVKD. CDR3 amino acids: CASTNRAGNAPNNEQFF. Written as DNA, the CDR3 is TGTGCCAGTACGAATAGGGCAGGGAATGCCCCCAATAATGAGCAGTTCTTC.

The chain is built from TRBV7-2 and TRBJ2-7, with 8 bases aligning to TRBD2. Trimming took 4 bases from V and 4 from J; bases not matched to a gene: 6. Germline V lookup: CDR1 SGHTA, CDR2 FQGNSA. There are 14 residues in the CDR3. For the CDR3, the DNA is TGTGCCAGCAGCTACGTATCGGGGGGGTACGAGCAGTACTTC. Translated, it gives CASSYVSGGYEQYF.

This sequence joins TRBV5-1 and TRBJ2-7, with 9 nucleotides matching TRBD2. The germline gives CDR1 SGHRS, CDR2 YFSETQ. V trimming: 3 bases; J trimming: 6 bases; junction bases outside the gene matches: 13. CDR3 length: 16 residues. The CDR3 bases are TGCGCCAGCAGCTCGGCCCCAGCAGGCGGGGGGGGCGAGCAGTACTTC. This sequence encodes CASSSAPAGGGGEQYF.

V usage is TRBV4-2 and J usage is TRBJ2-1; TRBD2 agrees at 11 bases. After removal of 3 bases from V and 5 bases from J, the junction contained 3 bases not matched to a gene. This CDR3 is built from 15 residues. CDR1 and CDR2 from the germline V gene are LGHNA and YNFKEQ. CDR3: CASSQTSGVDNEQFF. The CDR3 bases are TGTGCCAGCAGCCAGACTAGCGGGGTCGACAATGAGCAGTTCTTC.

This clone is a singleton in its sample. V gene TRBV7-8 combines with J gene TRBJ1-5; 8 positions match TRBD1. V gave up 1 base and J gave up 6 bases; unmatched junction bases: 8. The CDR3 contains 16 residues. Germline V gene sequence: CDR1 SGHVS, CDR2 FQNEAQ. This CDR3 is CASSLVIRGLGQPQHF. CDR3 in DNA: TGTGCCAGCAGCTTAGTTATCAGGGGGCTAGGTCAGCCCCAGCATTTT.

The chain links TRBV4-2 to TRBJ2-2; 10 nucleotides line up with TRBD2. CDR1 and CDR2 from the germline V gene are LGHNA and YNFKEQ. The ends lost 5 bases at V and 4 bases at J; junction bases unmatched: 7. The CDR3 is 16 residues long. The CDR3 sequence is CASSTPAGGRTGELFF. The CDR3 DNA reads TGTGCCAGCAGCACTCCAGCGGGGGGGCGCACCGGGGAGCTGTTTTTT.

The rearrangement joins TRBV28 to TRBJ2-5, with a possible D match to TRBD2 (6 bases). Germline V gene data show CDR1 as MDHEN and CDR2 as SYDVKM. This CDR3 is built from 15 residues. Trimming removed 3 bases at V and 4 bases at J, with 15 bases between. CDR3 protein: CASSFTGRSIETQYF. Here the CDR3 DNA reads TGTGCCAGCAGTTTTACCGGGAGAAGTATAGAGACCCAGTACTTC.

In its sample, this clone was seen a few times. V is TRBV29-1 and J is TRBJ2-3; D is perhaps TRBD2 (5 bases). The CDR3 covers 15 residues. Germline CDR1 reads SQVTM; CDR2 reads ANQGSEA. V lost 1 base and J lost 0, with 11 bases in between. CDR3 in DNA: TGCAGCGTTGAAGGGACTCGATCTAGCACAGATACGCAGTATTTT. Translation gives CSVEGTRSSTDTQYF.

This sequence joins TRBV2 and TRBJ1-2; 9 bases are shared with TRBD1. The trim removed 6 bases at V and 3 bases at J, leaving 14 bases unmatched. Germline loops: CDR1 SNHLY, CDR2 FYNNEI. The CDR3 is 17 residues long. CDR3 in DNA: TGTGCCAGCAGCGTCGAGGGACAGGGTCGGGCTTACTATGGCTACACCTTC. Amino acids: CASSVEGQGRAYYGYTF.

This chain links TRBV28 with TRBJ2-2; the match to TRBD1 covers 9 bases. Trimming cost V 5 bases and J 4 bases; bases outside gene matches: 2. Per germline, CDR1 MDHEN and CDR2 SYDVKM. CDR3 size: 14 residues. The CDR3 region is CASSRDRATGELFF. DNA of the CDR3: TGTGCCAGCAGTAGGGACAGGGCCACCGGGGAGCTGTTTTTT.

CDR3 residues: CASSTFSSGTYTDTQYF. The CDR3, as DNA: TGTGCCAGCAGCACGTTTTCTAGCGGGACGTACACAGATACGCAGTATTTT. The chain carries TRBV11-2 and TRBJ2-3; 9 positions agree with TRBD2. CDR1 and CDR2 (germline): SGHAT, FQNNGV. The trim removed 5 bases at V and 2 bases at J, leaving 11 bases unmatched. This CDR3 comprises 17 residues.

The CDR3 sequence: CASSLAIGTGELFF. In DNA, the CDR3 is TGTGCCAGCAGCTTAGCCATCGGCACCGGGGAGCTGTTTTTT. This chain connects TRBV11-2 to TRBJ2-2; D unresolved. This CDR3 is built from 14 residues. Trimming pared 1 base from V and 4 bases from J, leaving 7 bases between. Germline V CDR1 and CDR2: SGHAT, FQNNGV.

The chain has TRBV5-1 and TRBJ2-1; 12 bases are shared with TRBD2. Germline lookup yields CDR1 SGHRS and CDR2 YFSETQ. CDR3 size: 16 residues. J was trimmed by 6 bases and V by 6 bases; bases with no gene match: 10. CDR3 region: CASTRGGLAGFNEQFF. As DNA, the CDR3 is TGCGCCAGCACCCGCGGAGGACTAGCGGGATTCAATGAGCAGTTCTTC.

V is TRBV2 and J is TRBJ2-3; 7 bases map to TRBD1. The germline CDR1 and CDR2 sequences are SNHLY and FYNNEI. The CDR3 runs 16 residues. V gave up 8 bases and J gave up 3 bases; unmatched junction bases: 14. The CDR3 reads CASLKDLGQATDTQYF. CDR3 coding DNA: TGTGCCAGCTTAAAAGACCTCGGACAGGCGACAGATACGCAGTATTTT.

As concerns this clone: This same CDR3 is encoded by further DNA sequences in the sample. The rearrangement joins TRBV6-6 to TRBJ2-2, with 7 bases aligning to TRBD1. CDR3 length equals 14 residues. Trimming at V came to 8 bases and at J to 4 bases, leaving 7 bases not matched to a gene. CDR1 is MNHNY, CDR2 SVGAGI, per germline (reference sequence). CDR3 region: CASSIGTVTGELFF. Here the CDR3 DNA reads TGTGCCAGCTCAATAGGGACAGTCACCGGGGAGCTGTTTTTT.

The chain is built from TRBV6-6 and TRBJ2-1; perhaps TRBD1 as D (5 bases). This CDR3 is 14 amino acids long. V was cut by 9 bases and J by 0 bases, with 12 bases left in between. Per the germline V gene, CDR1 is MNHNY and CDR2 is SVGAGI (reference sequence). The CDR3 loop is CASGQGSSYNEQFF. DNA of the CDR3: TGTGCCAGTGGACAAGGCAGCTCCTACAATGAGCAGTTCTTC.

The chain combines TRBV7-9 with TRBJ2-5, with D perhaps matching TRBD1 (6 bases). Per the germline V gene, CDR1 is SEHNR and CDR2 is FQNEAQ (reference sequence). Trimming removed 5 bases from V and 5 bases from J, with 12 bases in between. CDR3 length: 13 residues. CDR3 region: CASSPRGPETQYF. CDR3 coding DNA: TGTGCCAGCAGCCCCAGGGGTCCGGAGACCCAGTACTTC.

J is TRBJ2-3 and V is TRBV4-3; perhaps TRBD2 as D (5 bases). Trimming shortened V by 0 bases and J by 0 bases, and 10 bases separated the two germline ends. Germline CDR1 is LGHNA and CDR2 is YSLEER. The CDR3 totals 16 residues. The CDR3 is CASSQDGSPSTDTQYF. The CDR3 nucleotides are TGCGCCAGCAGCCAAGATGGGAGTCCTAGCACAGATACGCAGTATTTT.

The chain has TRBV5-8 and TRBJ1-2, with D maybe TRBD1 (6 bases). This CDR3 is built from 14 residues. Germline CDR1 SGHTS, CDR2 YDEGEE. V lost 2 bases and J 4 bases, leaving 12 bases between the germline ends. Here the CDR3 DNA reads TGTGCCAGCAGCTTCGGCAGGGGACCCTATGGCTACACCTTC. Its translation is CASSFGRGPYGYTF.

The V call is TRBV7-8, the J call TRBJ1-5; 7 bases are a match to TRBD1. The CDR3 is 17 amino acids. Germline-derived CDR1 and CDR2 are SGHVS and FQNEAQ. Trimming cost V 1 base and J 5 bases; bases outside gene matches: 11. In DNA, the CDR3 is TGTGCCAGCAGCTTAGTCCCGGGACAGAGCTATCATCAGCCCCAGCATTTT. This encodes CASSLVPGQSYHQPQHF.

The chain couples TRBV6-6 to TRBJ2-5; TRBD2 is a possible D gene (6 bases). The CDR3 length is 13 residues. Per the germline V gene, CDR1 is MNHNY and CDR2 is SVGAGI (reference sequence). Trimming removed 8 bases from V and 5 bases from J, with 15 bases in between. CDR3 bases: TGTGCCAGCTGGGAGGTGGGGCGGGAGACCCAGTACTTC. Its protein is CASWEVGRETQYF.